Presented here are 10 T cell receptor beta chains from one specimen sequenced in a study of blood T cell repertoires in COVID-19. The table came from immunoSEQ multiplex PCR; TCRdb's copy has only in-frame clones and leaves some out. The sample has around 200,000 clones, around 83% seen once. The sample comprised peripheral blood. The receptors originated from a woman older than 75 in a cohort sampled during active or convalescent COVID-19.

This clone has more than one count but fewer than ten. The genes are TRBV5-1 and TRBJ1-2; D ambiguous. CDR1 is SGHRS, CDR2 YFSETQ, per germline. Deletions cut 4 bases from V and 8 bases from J, with 18 bases between. This CDR3 contains 14 residues. Here the CDR3 reads CASSPEQAGSGYTF. CDR3 coding DNA: TGCGCCAGCAGCCCCGAGCAGGCAGGCTCCGGCTACACCTTC.

This clone showed up just a few times. Other DNA sequences in this specimen translate into the identical CDR3. The V gene is TRBV5-1, the J gene TRBJ2-1; TRBD1 is a possible D gene (5 bases). V lost 0 bases, J lost 2 bases, and 6 bases lay in between. From germline, CDR1 is SGHRS and CDR2 YFSETQ. This CDR3 region has 14 residues. The CDR3 DNA follows: TGCGCCAGCAGCTTGGGACAGACCTACAATGAGCAGTTCTTC. Translating gives CASSLGQTYNEQFF.

The rearrangement joins TRBV9 to TRBJ2-5; a weak D match, TRBD2 (5 bases). V shed 0 bases and J shed 7 bases, with 7 bases lying between them. The germline V gene has CDR1 SGDLS and CDR2 YYNGEE. The CDR3 consists of 12 residues. DNA of the CDR3: TGTGCCAGCAGCGTAGGACGGGGGACCCAGTACTTC. Its protein is CASSVGRGTQYF. The full variable domain, completed using reference TRBV9 and TRBJ2-5, is DSGVTQTPKHLITATGQRVTLRCSPRSGDLSVYWYQQSLDQGLQFLIQYYNGEERAKGNILERFSAQQFPDLHSELNLSSLELGDSALYFCASSVGRGTQYFGPGTRLLVL.

This rearrangement joins TRBV29-1 to TRBJ1-1, with D possibly TRBD1 on 5 matching bases. Germline assignment: CDR1 SQVTM and CDR2 ANQGSEA. V lost 6 bases and J lost 8, with 19 bases in between. The CDR3 covers 13 residues. The CDR3 is CSVGGDSGSEAFF. The DNA for the CDR3 is TGCAGCGTGGGGGGGGACTCTGGGTCGGAAGCTTTCTTT.

J is TRBJ1-1 and V is TRBV10-1; weak D call: TRBD1 (5 bases). Germline CDR1 and CDR2: WNHNN and SYGVQD (reference sequence). V lost 10 bases to trimming and J lost 10 bases, with 28 bases between them. This CDR3 spans 15 amino acids. In DNA form, the CDR3 reads TGCGCCACCTCACTAGCCGACAGCCGGGGGGGTGGAGCTTTCTTT. As protein: CATSLADSRGGGAFF.

This clone was picked up one time. The CDR3: CASSTTENTEAFF. DNA of the CDR3: TGTGCCAGCAGCACCACAGAGAACACTGAAGCTTTCTTT. The genes are TRBV5-4 and TRBJ1-1; no clear D. Trimming removed 4 bases from V and 1 base from J, with 8 bases in between. Looked up from germline, CDR1 is SGHNT and CDR2 is YYREEE (reference sequence). CDR3 size: 13 residues.

The J gene is TRBJ1-2, the V gene TRBV7-9, with a possible D match to TRBD1 (5 bases). Germline lookup yields CDR1 SEHNR and CDR2 FQNEAQ (reference sequence). CDR3 length: 17 residues. V lost 3 bases and J 4 bases, leaving 21 bases between the germline ends. CDR3 sequence reads: CASSFHTLGGRLYGYTF. CDR3 in DNA: TGTGCCAGCAGCTTCCATACTTTGGGGGGACGACTCTATGGCTACACCTTC. Combining the CDR3 with reference TRBV7-9 and TRBJ1-2 gives the whole variable domain DTGVSQNPRHKITKRGQNVTFRCDPISEHNRLYWYRQTLGQGPEFLTYFQNEAQLEKSRLLSDRFSAERPKGSFSTLEIQRTEQGDSAMYLCASSFHTLGGRLYGYTFGSGTRLTVV.

This clone was found a few times. This chain joins TRBV5-5 and TRBJ2-7; D is possibly TRBD2 (6 bases). The V and J ends lost 2 bases and 7 bases respectively, with 13 bases between them. The CDR3 length is 13 residues. Per germline, CDR1 SGHKS and CDR2 YYEKEE (reference sequence). The CDR3 coding sequence is TGTGCCAGCAGCTTTGCCACGGAGGGAGAGCAGTACTTC. It specifies CASSFATEGEQYF.

CDR3 protein: CASSPARGEGYMNTEAFF. CDR3 nucleotides: TGCGCCAGCAGCCCTGCACGGGGGGAGGGATACATGAACACTGAAGCTTTCTTT. V and J are TRBV4-1 and TRBJ1-1; maybe TRBD1 (5 bases). Trimming cost V 4 bases and J 0 bases, with 21 bases left between them. The CDR3 extends over 18 amino acids. The germline V gene encodes CDR1 MGHRA and CDR2 YSYEKL.

V gene TRBV19 combines with J gene TRBJ2-3; no clear D. V was pared by 6 bases and J by 4 bases, with 8 bases between. Germline CDR1 and CDR2: LNHDA and SQIVND (reference sequence). The CDR3 loop spans 12 amino acids. CDR3 in amino acids: CASSRTPDTQYF. CDR3 DNA: TGTGCCAGTAGCCGTACTCCAGATACGCAGTATTTT.